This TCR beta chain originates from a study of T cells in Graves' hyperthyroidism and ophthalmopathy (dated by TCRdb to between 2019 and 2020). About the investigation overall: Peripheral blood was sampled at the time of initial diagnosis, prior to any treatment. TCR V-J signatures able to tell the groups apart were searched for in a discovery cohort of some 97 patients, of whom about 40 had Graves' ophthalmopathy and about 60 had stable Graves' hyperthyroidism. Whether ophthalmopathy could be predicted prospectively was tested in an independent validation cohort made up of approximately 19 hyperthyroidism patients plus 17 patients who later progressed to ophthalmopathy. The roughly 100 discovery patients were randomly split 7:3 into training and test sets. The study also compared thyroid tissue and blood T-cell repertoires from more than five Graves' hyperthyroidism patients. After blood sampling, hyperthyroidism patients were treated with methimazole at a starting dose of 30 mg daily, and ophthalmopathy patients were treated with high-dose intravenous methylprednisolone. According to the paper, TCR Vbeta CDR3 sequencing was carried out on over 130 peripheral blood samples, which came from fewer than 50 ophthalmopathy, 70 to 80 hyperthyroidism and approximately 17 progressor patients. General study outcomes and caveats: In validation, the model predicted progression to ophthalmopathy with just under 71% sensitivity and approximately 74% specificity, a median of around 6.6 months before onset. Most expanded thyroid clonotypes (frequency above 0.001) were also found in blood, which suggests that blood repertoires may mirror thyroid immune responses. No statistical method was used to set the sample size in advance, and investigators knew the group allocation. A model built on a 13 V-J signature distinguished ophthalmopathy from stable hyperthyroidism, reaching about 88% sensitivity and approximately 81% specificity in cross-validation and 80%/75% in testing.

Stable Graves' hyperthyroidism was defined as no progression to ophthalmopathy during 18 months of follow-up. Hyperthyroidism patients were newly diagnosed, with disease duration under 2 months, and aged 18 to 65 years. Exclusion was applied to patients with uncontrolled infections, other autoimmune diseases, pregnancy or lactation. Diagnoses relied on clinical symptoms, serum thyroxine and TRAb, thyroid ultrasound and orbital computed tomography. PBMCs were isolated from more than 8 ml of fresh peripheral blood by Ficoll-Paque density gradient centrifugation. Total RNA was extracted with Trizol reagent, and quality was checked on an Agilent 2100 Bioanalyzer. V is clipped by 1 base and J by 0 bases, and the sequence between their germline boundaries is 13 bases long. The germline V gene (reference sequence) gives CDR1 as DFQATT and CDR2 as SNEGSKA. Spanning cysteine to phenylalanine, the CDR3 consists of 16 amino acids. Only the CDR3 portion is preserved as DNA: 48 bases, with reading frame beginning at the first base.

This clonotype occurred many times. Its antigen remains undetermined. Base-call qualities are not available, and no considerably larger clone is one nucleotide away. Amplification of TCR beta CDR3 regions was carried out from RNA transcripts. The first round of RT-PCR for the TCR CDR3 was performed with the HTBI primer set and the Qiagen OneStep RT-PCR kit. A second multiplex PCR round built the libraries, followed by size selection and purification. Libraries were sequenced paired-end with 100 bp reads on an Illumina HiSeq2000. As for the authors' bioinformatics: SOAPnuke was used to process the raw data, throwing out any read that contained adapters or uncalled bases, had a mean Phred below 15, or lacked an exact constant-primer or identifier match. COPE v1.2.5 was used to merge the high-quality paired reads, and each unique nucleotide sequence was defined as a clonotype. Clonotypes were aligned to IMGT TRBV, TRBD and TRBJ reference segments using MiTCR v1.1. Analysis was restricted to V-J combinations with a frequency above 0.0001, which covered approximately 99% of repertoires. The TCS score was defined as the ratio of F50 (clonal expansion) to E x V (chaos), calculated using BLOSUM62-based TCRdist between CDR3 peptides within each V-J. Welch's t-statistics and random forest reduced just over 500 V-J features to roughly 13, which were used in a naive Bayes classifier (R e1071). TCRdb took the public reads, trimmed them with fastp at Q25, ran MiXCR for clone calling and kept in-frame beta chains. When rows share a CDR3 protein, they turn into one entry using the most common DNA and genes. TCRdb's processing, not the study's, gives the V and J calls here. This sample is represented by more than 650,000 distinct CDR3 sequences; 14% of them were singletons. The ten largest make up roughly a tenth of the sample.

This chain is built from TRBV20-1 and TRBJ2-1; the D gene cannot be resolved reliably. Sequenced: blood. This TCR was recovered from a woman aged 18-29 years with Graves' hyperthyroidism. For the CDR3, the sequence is CSARVSGVSSYNEQFF. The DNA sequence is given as TGCAGTGCTAGAGTTTCAGGTGTTAGCTCCTACAATGAGCAGTTCTTC.